This record covers a single TCR beta chain. The data were obtained in a study of blood T cell repertoires in COVID-19. Whole-study context: Donors in the United States, Italy and Spain gave samples during acute or convalescent COVID-19. Sources were T cells, B-cell-depleted T cells, or PBMCs; the material itself was cDNA or gDNA.

All enrollees were roughly 18 to 89 years old and from some 24 US areas. V lost 4 bases and J lost 1; bases outside the gene matches: 8. CDR3 size: 16 residues. The germline V gene encodes CDR1 MDHEN and CDR2 SYDVKM. The authors' processing: Amplification of reference gene primers was used by the study to estimate nucleated cell counts. Assay: immunoSEQ multiplex PCR; the TCRdb copy retains only in-frame clones and omits some. That table is the source of V, J and clone size, and D and trimming were worked out from the DNA. The sample lists about 210,000 clones; 80% to 90% were seen once. The rearrangement links TRBV28 to TRBJ2-3, with 7 bases identical to TRBD2. The sample taken for sequencing was PBMCs or T cells enriched from blood (not recorded which). The source is a woman under 30 who had recovered from COVID-19. CDR3 sequence reads: CASSSERTSRTDTQYF. The CDR3 region has the DNA TGTGCCAGCAGTTCCGAACGGACTAGTCGCACAGATACGCAGTATTTT. Full variable domain (remainder filled in from reference TRBV28 and TRBJ2-3): DVKVTQSSRYLVKRTGEKVFLECVQDMDHENMFWYRQDPGLGLRLIYFSYDVKMKEKGDIPEGYSVSREKKERFSLILESASTNQTSMYLCASSSERTSRTDTQYFGPGTRLTVL.